The clone carrying this T cell receptor beta chain has just a few counts. Its target is not known. This sample was taken from a study of OX40 agonist ivuxolimab in advanced cancers. Study in general: Of mixed ages from about 20 to 85 and averaging roughly 64 years, the group was approximately 80% male. Study observations and caveats: In general, CD8+ T cells held more expanded clones than CD4+ did, on average.

Germline CDR1 is SGHNT and CDR2 is YYREEE (reference sequence). The CDR3 is 13 residues long. The V gene lost 4 bases and the J gene lost 0 bases, with 7 bases spanning the gap. Profiled with immunoSEQ multiplex PCR; TCRdb holds only in-frame clones, not every one. Of some 41,000 clones in the sample, approximately 90% were seen once. This TCR was sampled from an adult with an advanced solid tumor such as melanoma, head and neck, liver or kidney cancer. Sequenced material: CD4+ or CD8+ T cells sorted from blood, taken in a trial of the OX40 agonist ivuxolimab. V is TRBV5-4 and J is TRBJ1-1; D is undetermined. Here the CDR3 DNA reads TGTGCCAGCAGCGGCGGTCTGAACACTGAAGCTTTCTTT. Amino acids: CASSGGLNTEAFF.